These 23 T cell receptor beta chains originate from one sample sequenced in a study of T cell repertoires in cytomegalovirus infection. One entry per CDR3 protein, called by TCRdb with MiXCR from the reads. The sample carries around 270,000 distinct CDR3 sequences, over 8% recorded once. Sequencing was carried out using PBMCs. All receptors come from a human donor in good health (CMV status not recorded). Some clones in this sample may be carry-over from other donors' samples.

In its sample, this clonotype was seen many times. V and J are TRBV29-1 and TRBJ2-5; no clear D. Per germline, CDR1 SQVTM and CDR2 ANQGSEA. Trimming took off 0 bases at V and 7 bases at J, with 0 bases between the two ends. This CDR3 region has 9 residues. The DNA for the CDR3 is TGCAGCGTTGAAGAGACCCAGTACTTC. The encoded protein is CSVEETQYF.

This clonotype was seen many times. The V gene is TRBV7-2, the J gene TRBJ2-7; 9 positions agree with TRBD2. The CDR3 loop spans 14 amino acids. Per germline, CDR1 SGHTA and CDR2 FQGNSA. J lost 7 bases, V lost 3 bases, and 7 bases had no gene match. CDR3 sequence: CASSLTSGPWEQYF. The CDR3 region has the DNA TGTGCCAGCAGCTTGACTAGCGGCCCTTGGGAGCAGTACTTC.

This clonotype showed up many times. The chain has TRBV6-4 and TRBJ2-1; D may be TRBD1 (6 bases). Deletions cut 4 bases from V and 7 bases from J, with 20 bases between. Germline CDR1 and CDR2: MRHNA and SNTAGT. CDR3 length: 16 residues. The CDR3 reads CASSVQGLASSNEQFF. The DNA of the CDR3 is TGTGCCAGCAGTGTACAGGGCCTGGCATCTTCTAATGAGCAGTTCTTC.

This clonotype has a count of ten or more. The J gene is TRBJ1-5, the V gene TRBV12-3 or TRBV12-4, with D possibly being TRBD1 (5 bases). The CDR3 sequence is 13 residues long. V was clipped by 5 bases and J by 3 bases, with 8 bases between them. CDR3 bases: TGTGCCAGCAGTCGGGGGGTCAATCAGCCCCAGCATTTT. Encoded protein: CASSRGVNQPQHF.

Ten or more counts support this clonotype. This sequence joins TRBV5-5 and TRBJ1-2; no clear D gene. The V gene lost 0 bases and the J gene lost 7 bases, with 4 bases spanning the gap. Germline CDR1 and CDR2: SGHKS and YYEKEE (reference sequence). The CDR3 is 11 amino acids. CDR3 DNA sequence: TGTGCCAGCAGCTTGGCCGGTGGCTACACCTTC. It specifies CASSLAGGYTF.

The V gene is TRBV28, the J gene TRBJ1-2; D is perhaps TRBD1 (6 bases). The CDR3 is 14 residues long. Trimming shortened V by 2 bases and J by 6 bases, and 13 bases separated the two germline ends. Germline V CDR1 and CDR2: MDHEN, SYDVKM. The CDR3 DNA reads TGTGCCAGCAGTTTAGGAGGGACAACAAATGGCTACACCTTC. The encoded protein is CASSLGGTTNGYTF.

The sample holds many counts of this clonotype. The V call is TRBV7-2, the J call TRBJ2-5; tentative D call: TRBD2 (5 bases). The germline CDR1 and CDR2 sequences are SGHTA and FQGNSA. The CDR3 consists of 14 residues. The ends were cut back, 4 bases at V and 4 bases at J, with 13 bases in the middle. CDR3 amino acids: CASSWARRSETQYF. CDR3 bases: TGTGCCAGCAGCTGGGCCCGGAGGTCAGAGACCCAGTACTTC.

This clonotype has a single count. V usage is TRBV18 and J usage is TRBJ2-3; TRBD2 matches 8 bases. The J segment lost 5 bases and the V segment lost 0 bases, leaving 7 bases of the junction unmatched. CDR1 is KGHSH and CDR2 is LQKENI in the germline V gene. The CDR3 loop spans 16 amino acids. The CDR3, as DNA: TGTGCCAGCTCACCACCGGGCGGGAGGATGAAAGATACGCAGTATTTT. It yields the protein CASSPPGGRMKDTQYF.

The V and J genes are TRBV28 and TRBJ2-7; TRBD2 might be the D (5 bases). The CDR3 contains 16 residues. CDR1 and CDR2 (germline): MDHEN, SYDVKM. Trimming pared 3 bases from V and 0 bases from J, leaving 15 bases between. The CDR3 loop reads CASSFVAPSSSYEQYF. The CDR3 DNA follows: TGTGCCAGCAGTTTTGTAGCGCCTTCCTCCTCCTACGAGCAGTACTTC.

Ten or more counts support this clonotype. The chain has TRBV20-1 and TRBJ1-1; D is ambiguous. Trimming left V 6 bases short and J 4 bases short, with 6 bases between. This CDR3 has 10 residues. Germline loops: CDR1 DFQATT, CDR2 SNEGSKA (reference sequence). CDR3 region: CSATSTEAFF. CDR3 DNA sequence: TGCAGTGCCACCTCCACTGAAGCTTTCTTT.

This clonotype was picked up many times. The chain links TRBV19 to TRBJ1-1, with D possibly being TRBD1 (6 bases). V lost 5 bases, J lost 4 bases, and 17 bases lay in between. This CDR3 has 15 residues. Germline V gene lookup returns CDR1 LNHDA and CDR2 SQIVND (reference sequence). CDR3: CASSLAQGRGTEAFF. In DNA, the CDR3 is TGTGCCAGTAGTCTAGCCCAGGGGAGGGGCACTGAAGCTTTCTTT.

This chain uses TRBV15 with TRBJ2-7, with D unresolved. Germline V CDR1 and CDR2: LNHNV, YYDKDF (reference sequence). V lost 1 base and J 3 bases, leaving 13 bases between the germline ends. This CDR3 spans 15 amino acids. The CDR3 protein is CATSRGDSSHYEQYF. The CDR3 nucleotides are TGTGCCACCAGCAGAGGAGATAGCTCGCACTACGAGCAGTACTTC.

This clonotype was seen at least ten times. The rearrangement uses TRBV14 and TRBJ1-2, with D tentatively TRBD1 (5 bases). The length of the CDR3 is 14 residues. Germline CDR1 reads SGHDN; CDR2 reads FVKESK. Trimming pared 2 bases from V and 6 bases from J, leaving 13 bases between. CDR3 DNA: TGTGCCAGCAGCCAAAGGGGAAAACTTCATGGCTACACCTTC. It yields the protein CASSQRGKLHGYTF.

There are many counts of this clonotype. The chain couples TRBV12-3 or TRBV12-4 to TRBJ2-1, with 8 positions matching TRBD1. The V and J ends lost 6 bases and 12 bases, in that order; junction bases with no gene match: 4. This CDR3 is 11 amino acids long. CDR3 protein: CASSQGAWQFF. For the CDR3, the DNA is TGTGCCAGCAGCCAGGGGGCTTGGCAGTTCTTC.

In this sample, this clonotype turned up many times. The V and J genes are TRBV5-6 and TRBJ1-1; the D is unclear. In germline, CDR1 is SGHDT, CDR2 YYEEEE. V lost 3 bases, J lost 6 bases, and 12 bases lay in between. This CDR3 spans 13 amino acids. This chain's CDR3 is CASSSEVPPEAFF. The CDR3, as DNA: TGTGCCAGCAGCTCCGAGGTCCCCCCTGAAGCTTTCTTT.

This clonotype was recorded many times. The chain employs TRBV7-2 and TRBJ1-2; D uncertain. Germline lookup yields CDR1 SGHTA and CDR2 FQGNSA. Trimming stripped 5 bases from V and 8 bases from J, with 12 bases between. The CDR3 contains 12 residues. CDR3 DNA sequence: TGTGCCAGCAGCACCATTTCGGAGGGCTACACCTTC. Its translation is CASSTISEGYTF.

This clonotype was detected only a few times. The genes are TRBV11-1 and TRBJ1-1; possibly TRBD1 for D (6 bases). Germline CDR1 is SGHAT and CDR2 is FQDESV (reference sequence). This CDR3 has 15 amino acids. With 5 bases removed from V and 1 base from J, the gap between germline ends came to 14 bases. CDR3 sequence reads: CASSPPGGRNTEAFF. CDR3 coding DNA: TGTGCCAGCAGCCCACCTGGGGGGCGGAACACTGAAGCTTTCTTT.

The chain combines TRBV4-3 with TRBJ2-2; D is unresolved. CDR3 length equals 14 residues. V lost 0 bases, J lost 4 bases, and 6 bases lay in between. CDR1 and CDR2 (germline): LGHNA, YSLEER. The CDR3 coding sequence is TGCGCCAGCAGCCAAGATTCGAGCACCGGGGAGCTGTTTTTT. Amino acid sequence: CASSQDSSTGELFF.

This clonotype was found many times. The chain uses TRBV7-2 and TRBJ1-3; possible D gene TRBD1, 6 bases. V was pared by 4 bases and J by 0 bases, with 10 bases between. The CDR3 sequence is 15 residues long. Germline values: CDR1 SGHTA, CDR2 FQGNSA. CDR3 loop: CASSSRTVSGNTIYF. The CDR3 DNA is TGTGCCAGCAGCTCGCGGACAGTCTCTGGAAACACCATATATTTT.

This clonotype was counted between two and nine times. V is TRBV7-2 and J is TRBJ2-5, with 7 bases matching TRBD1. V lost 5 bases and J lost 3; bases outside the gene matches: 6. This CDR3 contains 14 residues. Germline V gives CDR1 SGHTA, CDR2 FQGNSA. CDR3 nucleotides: TGTGCCAGCAGCCGCCTGACAGGGAAAGAGACCCAGTACTTC. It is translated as CASSRLTGKETQYF.

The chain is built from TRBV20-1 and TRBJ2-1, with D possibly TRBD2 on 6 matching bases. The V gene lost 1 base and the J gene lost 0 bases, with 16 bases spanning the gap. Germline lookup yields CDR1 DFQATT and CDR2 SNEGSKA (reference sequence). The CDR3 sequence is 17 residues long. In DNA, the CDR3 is TGCAGTGCTAGAGTGGGCGGGGCTCCCAGCTCCTACAATGAGCAGTTCTTC. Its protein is CSARVGGAPSSYNEQFF.

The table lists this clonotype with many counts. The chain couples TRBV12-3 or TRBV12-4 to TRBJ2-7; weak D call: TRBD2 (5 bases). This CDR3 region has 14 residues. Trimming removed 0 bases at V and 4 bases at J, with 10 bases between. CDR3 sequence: CASSLAAAEYEQYF. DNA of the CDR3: TGTGCCAGCAGTTTAGCAGCGGCGGAATACGAGCAGTACTTC.

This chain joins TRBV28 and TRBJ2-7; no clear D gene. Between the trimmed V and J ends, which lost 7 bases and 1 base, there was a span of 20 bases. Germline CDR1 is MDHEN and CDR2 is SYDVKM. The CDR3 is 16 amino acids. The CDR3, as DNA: TGTGCCAGCACCCCGGGTGGGTTACTAAATTCCTACGAGCAGTACTTC. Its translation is CASTPGGLLNSYEQYF.